These 27 T cell receptor beta chains originate from one sample sequenced in a study of response to subunit inactivated influenza vaccine. TCRdb re-called the RT-PCR reads through MiXCR, storing one row per CDR3 protein. The sample shows about 780,000 distinct CDR3 sequences, roughly 18% of them seen only once. This material consisted of PBMCs from blood, taken 4 to 6 days after vaccination. The receptors here all came from a man in his fifties or sixties who received an inactivated influenza vaccine.

The chain carries TRBV25-1 and TRBJ2-5; D call uncertain. The CDR3 length is 15 residues. Germline V lookup: CDR1 MGHDK, CDR2 SYGVNS. V was cut by 3 bases and J by 5 bases, with 16 bases left in between. The CDR3 DNA reads as TGTGCCAGCAGTGAGGGGTCGGGTTCCGGGGAGACCCAGTACTTC. It codes for CASSEGSGSGETQYF.

This clonotype was recorded a few times. The chain uses TRBV7-2 and TRBJ2-5; D is unresolved. CDR3 length: 14 residues. V was pared by 0 bases and J by 5 bases, with 10 bases between. Germline values: CDR1 SGHTA, CDR2 FQGNSA. CDR3 protein: CASSLASSGETQYF. DNA for the CDR3: TGTGCCAGCAGCTTAGCTAGTAGTGGGGAGACCCAGTACTTC.

This chain connects TRBV11-2 to TRBJ2-2, with D hard to call. Trimming took off 7 bases at V and 1 base at J, with 7 bases between the two ends. The CDR3 has 13 amino acids. Germline V gene lookup returns CDR1 SGHAT and CDR2 FQNNGV. DNA of the CDR3: TGTGCCAGCATGCTTCGGAACACCGGGGAGCTGTTTTTT. It translates to CASMLRNTGELFF. The full variable domain, completed using reference TRBV11-2 and TRBJ2-2, is EAGVAQSPRYKIIEKRQSVAFWCNPISGHATLYWYQQILGQGPKLLIQFQNNGVVDDSQLPKDRFSAERLKGVDSTLKIQPAKLEDSAVYLCASMLRNTGELFFGEGSRLTVL.

This clonotype occurred a few times. This CDR3 is CSARGEGRFMNTEAFF. DNA of the CDR3: TGCAGTGCTAGAGGAGAGGGTAGATTCATGAACACTGAAGCTTTCTTT. This chain joins TRBV20-1 and TRBJ1-1; no clear D gene. CDR3 length equals 16 residues. Trimming took off 1 base at V and 0 bases at J, with 15 bases between the two ends. Germline V gene data show CDR1 as DFQATT and CDR2 as SNEGSKA (reference sequence).

This sequence joins TRBV2 and TRBJ1-3; maybe TRBD1 (5 bases). The CDR3 spans 14 residues. Germline CDR1 and CDR2: SNHLY and FYNNEI. The V end lost 6 bases, the J end lost 0 bases, and 9 bases lay between the germline ends. The CDR3 DNA is TGTGCCAGCAGGAGGGACCTCTCTGGAAACACCATATATTTT. As protein: CASRRDLSGNTIYF.

In its sample, this clonotype was seen many times. The chain uses TRBV7-6 and TRBJ2-1, with 8 bases lining up with TRBD2. The CDR3 runs to 14 residues. Trimming at V came to 5 bases and at J to 4 bases, leaving 4 bases not matched to a gene. CDR1 and CDR2 from the germline V gene are SGHVS and FNYEAQ. CDR3 nucleotides: TGTGCCAGCAGCGCGGGGGGACCATACAATGAGCAGTTCTTC. Amino acid sequence: CASSAGGPYNEQFF.

This chain links TRBV6-2 or TRBV6-3 with TRBJ2-2; 7 bases line up with TRBD1. The CDR3 length is 15 residues. CDR1 is MNHEY and CDR2 is SVGEGT in the germline V gene. With V trimmed by 4 bases and J by 4 bases, 6 bases remained unmatched. CDR3 sequence (DNA): TGTGCCAGCAGTTTGACAGGGACGGTCACCGGGGAGCTGTTTTTT. Its translation is CASSLTGTVTGELFF.

This clonotype was observed many times. This CDR3 reads CSVPGQGFRTDTQYF. The CDR3 DNA sequence: TGCAGCGTCCCAGGACAGGGCTTTCGCACAGATACGCAGTATTTT. This chain uses TRBV29-1 with TRBJ2-3; TRBD1 agrees at 8 bases. V lost 6 bases to trimming and J lost 1 base; unmatched junction nucleotides: 9. Per germline, CDR1 SQVTM and CDR2 ANQGSEA. CDR3 length equals 15 residues.

The J gene is TRBJ1-6, the V gene TRBV7-2, with a tentative D call TRBD1 (6 bases). This CDR3 contains 13 residues. CDR1 and CDR2 from the germline V gene are SGHTA and FQGNSA. V was shortened by 1 base and J by 10 bases, with 8 bases between the two germline ends. Here the CDR3 reads CASSLVGGSPLHF. CDR3 in DNA: TGTGCCAGCAGCTTAGTGGGGGGCTCACCCCTCCACTTT.

This clonotype has more than one count but fewer than ten. The chain is built from TRBV3-1 and TRBJ1-1; 7 nucleotides line up with TRBD1. The V segment lost 4 bases and the J segment 8 bases; nucleotides outside the gene matches: 7. This CDR3 spans 13 amino acids. CDR1 and CDR2 (germline): LGHDT, YNNKEL (reference sequence). The CDR3 sequence is CASSLAQGQEAFF. The CDR3 DNA sequence: TGTGCCAGCAGCCTTGCCCAGGGACAGGAAGCTTTCTTT.

This clonotype was found a few times. The chain uses TRBV7-2 and TRBJ1-5; the D is unclear. The V gene's germline CDR1 is SGHTA and CDR2 FQGNSA. The CDR3 has 15 residues. V was cut by 5 bases and J by 2 bases, with 13 bases left in between. CDR3 protein: CASSLGPYGNQPQHF. As DNA, the CDR3 is TGTGCCAGCAGCCTAGGGCCATACGGCAATCAGCCCCAGCATTTT.

Many counts were recorded for this clonotype. This chain links TRBV10-3 with TRBJ1-3; D is unresolved. V was shortened by 6 bases and J by 0 bases, with 9 bases between the two germline ends. CDR1 is ENHRY and CDR2 is SYGVKD in the germline V gene. The CDR3 spans 14 residues. CDR3 coding DNA: TGTGCCATCAGCCTTACGTACTCTGGAAACACCATATATTTT. As protein: CAISLTYSGNTIYF.

The rearrangement joins TRBV6-2 or TRBV6-3 to TRBJ2-5; D is unclear. The CDR3 is 14 amino acids. Germline lookup yields CDR1 MNHEY and CDR2 SVGEGT. The V end was cut by 2 bases, the J end by 4 bases, with 11 bases between. The CDR3 protein is CASSYRAGAETQYF. The CDR3 DNA is TGTGCCAGCAGTTACAGGGCCGGAGCAGAGACCCAGTACTTC.

In its sample, this clonotype was seen a few times. The V gene is TRBV11-2, the J gene TRBJ1-1, with D perhaps matching TRBD1 (5 bases). This CDR3 region has 13 residues. Deletions cut 3 bases from V and 4 bases from J, with 9 bases between. Germline CDR1 reads SGHAT; CDR2 reads FQNNGV. The CDR3 region is CASSFPGRTEAFF. The CDR3 DNA sequence: TGTGCCAGCAGCTTTCCGGGGCGCACTGAAGCTTTCTTT.

The chain joins TRBV5-1 to TRBJ2-5; 7 positions match TRBD2. V lost 4 bases to trimming and J lost 5 bases; unmatched junction nucleotides: 8. The germline CDR1 and CDR2 sequences are SGHRS and YFSETQ. This CDR3 has 14 residues. In DNA, the CDR3 is TGCGCCAGCAGCCGAGAGACCGGGGGGGAGACCCAGTACTTC. This gives the protein CASSRETGGETQYF.

This clonotype has just a few counts. The chain combines TRBV20-1 with TRBJ2-1; perhaps D is TRBD1 or TRBD2 (9 bases each). Germline CDR1 and CDR2: DFQATT and SNEGSKA (reference sequence). The V and J ends lost 5 bases and 7 bases respectively, with 30 bases between them. CDR3 length: 18 residues. CDR3 DNA: TGCAGTGCTCACCCGGGACAGGGTAGCCTAGCGGGAAGGAATGAGCAGTTCTTC. Translated: CSAHPGQGSLAGRNEQFF.

This clonotype was seen a few times. This chain links TRBV2 with TRBJ2-2; possibly TRBD1 or TRBD2 for D (5 bases each). Deletions cut 8 bases from V and 1 base from J, with 14 bases between. Germline V CDR1 and CDR2: SNHLY, FYNNEI. There are 15 residues in the CDR3. CDR3 residues: CASGDLTRNTGELFF. DNA for the CDR3: TGTGCCAGCGGGGACCTCACCAGGAACACCGGGGAGCTGTTTTTT.

The rearrangement uses TRBV7-6 and TRBJ2-7; D may be TRBD2 (6 bases). With 5 bases removed from V and 6 bases from J, the gap between germline ends came to 20 bases. This CDR3 contains 15 residues. Germline CDR1 reads SGHVS; CDR2 reads FNYEAQ. The CDR3 sequence is CASSRDSIRGAEQYF. The CDR3 DNA reads TGTGCCAGCAGCAGGGACTCAATCCGTGGTGCCGAGCAGTACTTC.

The genes are TRBV2 and TRBJ2-5; 8 positions agree with TRBD1. The CDR3 has 15 residues. From germline, CDR1 is SNHLY and CDR2 FYNNEI. J lost 0 bases, V lost 5 bases, and 5 bases had no gene match. DNA for the CDR3: TGTGCCAGCAGTTACCTGGGACAGGACCAAGAGACCCAGTACTTC. This encodes CASSYLGQDQETQYF.

The table lists this clonotype with a few counts. This chain uses TRBV11-1 with TRBJ2-5; 12 bases map to TRBD2. Looked up from germline, CDR1 is SGHAT and CDR2 is FQDESV (reference sequence). The CDR3 spans 21 residues. The V segment lost 2 bases and the J segment 5 bases; nucleotides outside the gene matches: 21. As DNA, the CDR3 is TGTGCCAGCAGCTTACCTTACGGTATACTAGCGGGGGGCTTAAAGCGGGAGACCCAGTACTTC. It yields the protein CASSLPYGILAGGLKRETQYF.

The chain couples TRBV4-3 to TRBJ2-7; no clear D gene. This CDR3 spans 15 amino acids. The ends were cut back, 2 bases at V and 2 bases at J, with 13 bases in the middle. CDR1 is LGHNA, CDR2 YSLEER, per germline. CDR3 DNA: TGCGCCAGCAGCCAATACGCCTTCGGACCCTACGAGCAGTACTTC. Translation: CASSQYAFGPYEQYF.

V and J are TRBV20-1 and TRBJ1-5; 7 nucleotides line up with TRBD1. The germline V gene encodes CDR1 DFQATT and CDR2 SNEGSKA (reference sequence). V lost 1 base to trimming and J lost 6 bases; unmatched junction nucleotides: 9. The CDR3 contains 15 residues. CDR3 nucleotides: TGCAGTGCTAGAGTCGGCACAGGGGCTAGTCAGCCCCAGCATTTT. Translating it yields CSARVGTGASQPQHF.

V and J are TRBV12-3 or TRBV12-4 and TRBJ2-7, with TRBD1 matching over 9 bases. The CDR3 sequence is 14 residues long. The junction had 9 bases not matched to a gene; V was cut back by 6 bases and J by 6 bases. The CDR3 sequence: CASRQGQGSLEQYF. The DNA of the CDR3 is TGTGCCAGCAGACAGGGACAGGGAAGCCTCGAGCAGTACTTC.

This clonotype appeared once. A much bigger clone sits one base away, suggesting this may be a read error. The gene calls are TRBV20-1 and TRBJ2-3; tentatively, D is TRBD1 or TRBD2 (6 bases each). This CDR3 region has 10 residues. Per germline, CDR1 DFQATT and CDR2 SNEGSKA (reference sequence). The V end lost 6 bases, the J end lost 9 bases, and 10 bases lay between the germline ends. The CDR3 loop is CSAGGQTQYF. The CDR3 coding sequence is TGCAGTGCGGGGGGCCAAACGCAGTATTTT.

This clonotype has only a few counts. The gene calls are TRBV30 and TRBJ2-7; D is undetermined. With 5 bases removed from V and 4 bases from J, the gap between germline ends came to 9 bases. Germline V CDR1 and CDR2: GTSNPN, SVGIG (reference sequence). The CDR3 is 11 residues long. CDR3 DNA sequence: TGTGCCTGGGGCAGGTATTACGAGCAGTACTTC. This gives the protein CAWGRYYEQYF.

About this clonotype itself: Just one base apart from a much larger clone, this may be a read error. The V gene is TRBV3-1, the J gene TRBJ2-5, with D uncertain. The CDR3 is made up of 15 amino acids. V lost 7 bases to trimming and J lost 0 bases, with 15 bases between them. CDR1 and CDR2 (germline): LGHDT, YNNKEL (reference sequence). The CDR3 loop is CASTRWGSYQETQYF. Here the CDR3 DNA reads TGTGCCAGCACCCGCTGGGGTAGCTACCAAGAGACCCAGTACTTC.

The CDR3 DNA reads as TGCGCCAGCAGCTCCCCTGACAGTTATGGCTACACCTTC. It encodes CASSSPDSYGYTF. This chain joins TRBV5-1 and TRBJ1-2; D perhaps matches TRBD1 (5 bases). Germline V gene data show CDR1 as SGHRS and CDR2 as YFSETQ. This CDR3 region has 13 residues. V lost 3 bases and J 5 bases, leaving 11 bases between the germline ends.